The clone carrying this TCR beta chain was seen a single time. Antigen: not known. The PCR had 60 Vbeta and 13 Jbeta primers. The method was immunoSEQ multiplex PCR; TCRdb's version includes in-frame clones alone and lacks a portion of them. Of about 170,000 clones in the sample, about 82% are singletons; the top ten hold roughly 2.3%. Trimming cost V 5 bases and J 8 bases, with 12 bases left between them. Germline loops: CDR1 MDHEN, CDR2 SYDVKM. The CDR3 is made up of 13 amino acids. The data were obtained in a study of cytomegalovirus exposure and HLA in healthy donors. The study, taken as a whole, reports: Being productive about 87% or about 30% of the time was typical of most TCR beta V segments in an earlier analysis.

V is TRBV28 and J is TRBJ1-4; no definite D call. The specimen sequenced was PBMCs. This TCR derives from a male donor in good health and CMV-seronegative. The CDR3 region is CASSAHSWEKLFF. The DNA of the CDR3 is TGTGCCAGCAGTGCACACAGTTGGGAAAAACTGTTTTTT. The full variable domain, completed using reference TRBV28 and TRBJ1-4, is DVKVTQSSRYLVKRTGEKVFLECVQDMDHENMFWYRQDPGLGLRLIYFSYDVKMKEKGDIPEGYSVSREKKERFSLILESASTNQTSMYLCASSAHSWEKLFFGSGTQLSVL.